Presented here are 12 T cell receptor beta chains from one specimen sequenced in a study of blood T cell repertoires in COVID-19. The assay was immunoSEQ multiplex PCR, and TCRdb's table has in-frame clones only and misses some. The repertoire holds over 55,000 clones, with almost 85% as singletons. Sequencing was performed on peripheral blood. These receptors all stem from a man aged 45-60 years with acute or convalescent COVID-19.

The chain couples TRBV6-5 to TRBJ1-2; 7 positions agree with TRBD1. The CDR3 sequence is 14 residues long. Germline V CDR1 and CDR2: MNHEY, SVGAGI. V trimming: 0 bases; J trimming: 6 bases; junction bases outside the gene matches: 4. CDR3 amino acids: CASSYSGQINGYTF. The CDR3, as DNA: TGTGCCAGCAGTTACTCGGGACAGATTAATGGCTACACCTTC.

The genes are TRBV2 and TRBJ2-3; tentatively, D is TRBD2 (5 bases). V lost 3 bases and J lost 1, with 11 bases in between. The CDR3 consists of 15 residues. Germline lookup yields CDR1 SNHLY and CDR2 FYNNEI. CDR3 protein: CASSDEGAGTDTQYF. The CDR3, as DNA: TGTGCCAGCAGTGATGAGGGCGCCGGCACAGATACGCAGTATTTT.

This chain joins TRBV10-1 and TRBJ2-2; 9 bases map to TRBD2. The V gene end was trimmed by 2 bases and the J gene end by 3 bases; junction bases not matched to a gene: 7. The CDR3 extends over 17 amino acids. The germline V gene encodes CDR1 WNHNN and CDR2 SYGVQD (reference sequence). CDR3 residues: CASSENPGGGDTGELFF. Written as DNA, the CDR3 is TGCGCCAGCAGTGAGAATCCTGGCGGGGGGGACACCGGGGAGCTGTTTTTT.

This chain joins TRBV19 and TRBJ2-5; D is possibly TRBD1 (5 bases). The CDR3 length is 15 residues. The V gene's germline CDR1 is LNHDA and CDR2 SQIVND (reference sequence). V shed 7 bases and J shed 5 bases, with 20 bases lying between them. The CDR3 reads CASTIRAGFGETQYF. The CDR3 DNA sequence: TGTGCCAGTACTATCCGGGCAGGGTTTGGGGAGACCCAGTACTTC.

The chain uses TRBV6-2 or TRBV6-3 and TRBJ2-7; no clear D gene. Between the trimmed V and J ends, which lost 2 bases and 2 bases, there was a span of 13 bases. The CDR3 totals 15 residues. Per the germline V gene, CDR1 is MNHEY and CDR2 is SVGEGT. The CDR3 is CASSYPVGVTYEQYF. The CDR3 bases are TGTGCCAGCAGTTACCCTGTCGGTGTCACCTACGAGCAGTACTTC.

CDR3 region: CASSLPKQGRLYGYTF. The CDR3 coding sequence is TGTGCCAGCAGCTTGCCAAAACAGGGGAGATTATACGGCTACACCTTC. The V gene is TRBV11-2, the J gene TRBJ1-2, with 7 nucleotides matching TRBD1. From germline, CDR1 is SGHAT and CDR2 FQNNGV. The CDR3 extends over 16 amino acids. The V and J ends lost 3 bases and 8 bases, in that order; junction bases with no gene match: 15.

Comments on this clone: The germline gene is not matched at one end of the junction; a read error may be the cause. The chain joins TRBV7-7 to TRBJ2-3; perhaps TRBD2 as D (5 bases). CDR1 and CDR2 (germline): SSHAT, FNYEAQ (reference sequence). The CDR3 runs to 15 residues. This CDR3 is CASSFRGRWTDTQYF. DNA for the CDR3: TGTGCTAGCAGCTTCCGCGGGCGGTGGACAGATACGCAGTATTTT.

The V gene is TRBV5-6, the J gene TRBJ1-6; 11 bases agree with TRBD1. J was trimmed by 9 bases and V by 3 bases; bases with no gene match: 2. The CDR3 is made up of 14 amino acids. Germline V gene lookup returns CDR1 SGHDT and CDR2 YYEEEE. CDR3 region: CASSWDRGFSPLHF. DNA for the CDR3: TGTGCCAGCAGCTGGGACAGGGGGTTTTCACCCCTCCACTTT.

The V gene is TRBV5-4, the J gene TRBJ1-5; the D is unclear. The ends were cut back, 0 bases at V and 7 bases at J, with 11 bases in the middle. The CDR3 is 14 amino acids. The germline CDR1 and CDR2 sequences are SGHNT and YYREEE (reference sequence). The CDR3 loop is CASSLAPTGQPQHF. The CDR3 DNA follows: TGTGCCAGCAGCTTGGCCCCGACGGGACAGCCCCAGCATTTT.

V gene TRBV6-4 combines with J gene TRBJ2-1; 12 positions agree with TRBD1. This CDR3 spans 17 amino acids. Looked up from germline, CDR1 is MRHNA and CDR2 is SNTAGT. The ends lost 4 bases at V and 3 bases at J; junction bases unmatched: 7. CDR3 nucleotide sequence: TGTGCCAGCAGTGGGGGGACAGGGGGCTTCGGCTACAATGAGCAGTTCTTC. Amino acid sequence: CASSGGTGGFGYNEQFF.

The chain joins TRBV7-4 to TRBJ1-5; 10 nucleotides match TRBD1. With V trimmed by 5 bases and J by 4 bases, 17 bases remained unmatched. CDR3 length: 19 residues. Looked up from germline, CDR1 is SGHVT and CDR2 is SQSDAQ. The CDR3 nucleotides read TGTGCCAGCAGCCCAAAGGGACAGGGGTCGATTGGGGCGAATCAGCCCCAGCATTTT. Amino acid sequence: CASSPKGQGSIGANQPQHF.

J is TRBJ2-7 and V is TRBV11-1, with 9 bases that match TRBD1. With V trimmed by 6 bases and J by 5 bases, 5 bases remained unmatched. Germline V gives CDR1 SGHAT, CDR2 FQDESV (reference sequence). The CDR3 sequence is 13 residues long. CDR3 region: CASSADRGDEQYV. CDR3 DNA sequence: TGTGCCAGCAGTGCCGACAGGGGGGACGAGCAGTACGTC.